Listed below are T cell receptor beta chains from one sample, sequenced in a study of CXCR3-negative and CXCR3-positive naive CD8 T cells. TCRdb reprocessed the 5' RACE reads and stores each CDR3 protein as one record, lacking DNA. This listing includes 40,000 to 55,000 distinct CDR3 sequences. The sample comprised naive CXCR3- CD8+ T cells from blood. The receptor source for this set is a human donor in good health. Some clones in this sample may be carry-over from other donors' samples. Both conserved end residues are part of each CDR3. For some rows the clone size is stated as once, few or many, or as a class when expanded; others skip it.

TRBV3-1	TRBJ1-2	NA	CASSQDGRNNYGYTF
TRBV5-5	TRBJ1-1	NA	CASSRPNTEAFF
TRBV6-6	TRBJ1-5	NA	CASRHRGRANQPQHF
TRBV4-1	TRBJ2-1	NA	CASSQDQGLAGNEQFF
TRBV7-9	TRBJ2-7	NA	CASSPWTSGSFEQYF
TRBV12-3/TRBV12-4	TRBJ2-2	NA	CASSLVGNTGELFF
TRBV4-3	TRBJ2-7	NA	CASSQDSGGSYEQYF
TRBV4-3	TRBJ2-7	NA	CASSQARQGTYEQYF
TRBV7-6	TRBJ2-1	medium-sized	CASSLGTVNEQFF
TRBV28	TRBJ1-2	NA	CASSLPQGGYGYTF
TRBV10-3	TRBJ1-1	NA	CAISDAGEAFF
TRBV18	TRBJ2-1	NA	CASSPTGDVQFF
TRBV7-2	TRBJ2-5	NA	CASSLPGLAPTQYF
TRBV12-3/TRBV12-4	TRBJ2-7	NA	CASSLGVAYEQYF
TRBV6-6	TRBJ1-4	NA	CASSYVSGDEKLFF
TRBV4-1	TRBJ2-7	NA	CASSQEGTSLREQYF
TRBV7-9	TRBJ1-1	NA	CAGDDRLGTEAFF
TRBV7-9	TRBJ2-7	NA	CASTKLGDEQYF
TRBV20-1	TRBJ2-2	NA	CSAYRTGELFF
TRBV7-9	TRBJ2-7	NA	CASSLPSGRSPSYEQYF
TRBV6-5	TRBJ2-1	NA	CASSSPGPGGYNEQFF
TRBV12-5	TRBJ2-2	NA	CASARDSGNTGELFF
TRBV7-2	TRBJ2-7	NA	CASSFIGTAGEQYF
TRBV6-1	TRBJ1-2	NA	CASSEALPRDRGRGYTF
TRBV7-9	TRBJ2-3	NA	CASSFPLTDTQYF
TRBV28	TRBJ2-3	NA	CASSPFGTGEVDTQYF
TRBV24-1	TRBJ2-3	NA	CATSEVAGAADTQYF
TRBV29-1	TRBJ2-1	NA	CSVEVGGAYNEQFF
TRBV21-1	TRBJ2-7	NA	CASSKKQGCHEQYF
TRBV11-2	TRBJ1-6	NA	CASSRDRGSYNSPLHF
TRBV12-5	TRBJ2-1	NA	CASGLGESSRGNEQFF
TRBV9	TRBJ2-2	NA	CASSVPRAGGGTGELFF
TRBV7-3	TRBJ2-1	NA	CASSSLGSSEQFF
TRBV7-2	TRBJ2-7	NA	CASSLVGGDYEQYF
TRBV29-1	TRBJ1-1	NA	CSVNRGEGTEAFF
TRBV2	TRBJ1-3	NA	CASSEPGQSASGNTIYF
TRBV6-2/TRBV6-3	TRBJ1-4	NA	CASSYVPANEKLFF
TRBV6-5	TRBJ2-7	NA	CASSYEGSSYEQYF
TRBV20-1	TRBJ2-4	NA	CSAAGTSGGTKNIQYF
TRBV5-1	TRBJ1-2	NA	CASSFEEPWSYGYTF
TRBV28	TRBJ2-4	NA	CASSLSRGGVRDIQYF
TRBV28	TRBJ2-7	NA	CASSATGYEQYF
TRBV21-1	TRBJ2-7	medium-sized	CASSKPPGLRHREQYF
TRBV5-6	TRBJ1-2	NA	CASSLSVYGYTF
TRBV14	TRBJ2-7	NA	CASSQDRGAYEQYF